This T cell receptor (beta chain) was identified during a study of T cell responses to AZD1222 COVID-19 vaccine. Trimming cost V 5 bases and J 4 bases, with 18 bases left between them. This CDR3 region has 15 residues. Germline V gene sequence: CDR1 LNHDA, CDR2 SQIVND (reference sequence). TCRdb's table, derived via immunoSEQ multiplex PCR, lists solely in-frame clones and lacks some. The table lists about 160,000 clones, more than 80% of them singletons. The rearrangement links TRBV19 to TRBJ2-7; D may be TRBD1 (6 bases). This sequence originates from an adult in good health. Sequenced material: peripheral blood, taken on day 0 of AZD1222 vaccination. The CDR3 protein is CASSVGYGGEYEQYF. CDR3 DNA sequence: TGTGCCAGTAGTGTAGGGTATGGGGGCGAGTACGAGCAGTACTTC.